This T cell receptor (beta chain) emerged from a study of T cell responses to AZD1222 COVID-19 vaccine. On this clone: The antigen is not known.

Sequencing was performed with immunoSEQ multiplex PCR; in TCRdb, only in-frame clones are kept and a portion is missing. The table lists fewer than 110,000 clones, about 85% of them singletons. The V segment lost 5 bases and the J segment 7 bases; nucleotides outside the gene matches: 14. Germline CDR1 reads LNHDA; CDR2 reads SQIVND (reference sequence). This CDR3 has 17 amino acids. Overall study results and limits: The study found vaccine-associated CD4 TCRs spanning spike, dominant at 160-218 and 743-854. The sample set comprised mostly white British donors with more females, and clonal diversity was possibly underestimated. Spike-specific TCR breadth and depth were elevated following two AZD1222 doses. Nearly half of spike-specific TCRs reportedly target variant regions that are unmutated in the B.1.351 and B.1.1.7 variants.

This receptor was identified in an adult who received the AZD1222 COVID-19 vaccine. V usage is TRBV19 and J usage is TRBJ2-1; 10 bases are a match to TRBD1. The specimen was peripheral blood, collected 28 days after the second AZD1222 dose. CDR3: CASSPFTGTGAGNEQFF. The CDR3 DNA follows: TGTGCCAGTAGTCCTTTCACCGGGACAGGGGCTGGGAATGAGCAGTTCTTC.